Below are 26 T cell receptor beta chains sequenced from a single sample in a study of spatial heterogeneity in lung cancer. Each CDR3 protein gets one entry after TCRdb re-called the 5' RACE reads with MiXCR. This sample has nearly 80,000 distinct CDR3 sequences, with 8% found just once. Time point given: sample taken at primary tumor resection. The specimen comprised PBMCs, sampled at surgery. The receptors were gathered from a male donor with early-stage non-small cell lung cancer.

This clonotype came up a few times. The chain couples TRBV27 to TRBJ1-1; no reliable D call. The V gene's germline CDR1 is MNHEY and CDR2 SMNVEV (reference sequence). The CDR3 totals 11 residues. Trimming removed 7 bases from V and 5 bases from J, with 8 bases in between. CDR3 residues: CASMRNTEAFF. In DNA form, the CDR3 reads TGTGCCAGCATGAGGAATACTGAAGCTTTCTTT.

The genes are TRBV7-3 and TRBJ2-3, with TRBD2 identical over 8 bases. The V segment lost 4 bases and the J segment 6 bases; nucleotides outside the gene matches: 15. The germline V gene encodes CDR1 SGHTA and CDR2 FQGTGA. CDR3 length: 17 residues. The CDR3 nucleotides read TGTGCCAGCAGCTCCGGGACTAGGGGCGACTCTAGTGATACGCAGTATTTT. This encodes CASSSGTRGDSSDTQYF.

This clonotype was picked up many times. The chain uses TRBV24-1 and TRBJ2-5, with 9 nucleotides matching TRBD1. The CDR3 is made up of 17 amino acids. V shed 2 bases, J shed 5 bases, and the junction held 11 bases outside the gene matches. CDR1 KGHDR and CDR2 SFDVKD come from the germline V gene. DNA of the CDR3: TGTGCCACCAGTGATTCAAAACAGGGGGCGTTTCGGGAGACCCAGTACTTC. Translated, it gives CATSDSKQGAFRETQYF.

CDR3 sequence: CASSIGGSGIPYEQYF. The CDR3 coding sequence is TGTGCCAGTAGTATAGGTGGTAGCGGGATCCCCTACGAGCAGTACTTC. The chain links TRBV19 to TRBJ2-7; 8 positions agree with TRBD2. The CDR3 runs 16 residues. V was pared by 1 base and J by 2 bases, with 7 bases of the junction left unmatched. CDR1 is LNHDA, CDR2 SQIVND, per germline (reference sequence). The entire variable domain, with the rest obtained from reference TRBV19 and TRBJ2-7, is as follows: DGGITQSPKYLFRKEGQNVTLSCEQNLNHDAMYWYRQDPGQGLRLIYYSQIVNDFQKGDIAEGYSVSREKKESFPLTVTSAQKNPTAFYLCASSIGGSGIPYEQYFGPGTRLTVT.

This clonotype was counted a few times. The CDR3 region is CASSLDQTSSYEQYF. CDR3 sequence (DNA): TGCGCCAGCAGCTTGGACCAGACATCGTCCTACGAGCAGTACTTC. J is TRBJ2-7 and V is TRBV5-1; D gene unclear. CDR1 SGHRS and CDR2 YFSETQ come from the germline V gene. The CDR3 spans 15 residues. The ends were cut back, 0 bases at V and 1 base at J, with 11 bases in the middle.

This clonotype has ten or more counts. This chain joins TRBV7-9 and TRBJ2-1, with TRBD2 matching 10 bases. Germline-derived CDR1 and CDR2 are SEHNR and FQNEAQ (reference sequence). This CDR3 is built from 15 residues. The ends lost 6 bases at V and 10 bases at J; junction bases unmatched: 12. The CDR3 coding sequence is TGTGCCAGCAGGGGTACTAGCGGGGTTCTCAGGGAGCAGTTCTTC. This sequence encodes CASRGTSGVLREQFF.

This clonotype was seen only a few times. The chain has TRBV12-3 or TRBV12-4 and TRBJ1-4; possibly TRBD1 for D (5 bases). The CDR3 covers 15 residues. Trimming removed 5 bases at V and 8 bases at J, with 18 bases between. In DNA, the CDR3 is TGTGCCAGCAGTGGGGGATGGGGCCCCATAGAAAAACTGTTTTTT. Encoded protein: CASSGGWGPIEKLFF.

This clonotype was counted ten times or more. V is TRBV6-6 and J is TRBJ1-1; D not certain. Germline CDR1 is MNHNY and CDR2 is SVGAGI (reference sequence). This CDR3 contains 16 residues. The V gene lost 4 bases and the J gene lost 1 base, with 16 bases spanning the gap. The CDR3 region has the DNA TGTGCCAGCAGTTTTTCTCCTACAACGGGGAACACTGAAGCTTTCTTT. Its protein product is CASSFSPTTGNTEAFF.

The chain recombines TRBV2 with TRBJ2-7; maybe TRBD1 (6 bases). Germline V CDR1 and CDR2: SNHLY, FYNNEI. This CDR3 contains 11 residues. Trimming cost V 7 bases and J 10 bases, with 14 bases left between them. The CDR3 DNA reads TGTGCCAGCAATAACAGGGATGTTCAGTACTTC. Its translation: CASNNRDVQYF.

The chain carries TRBV27 and TRBJ2-1, with 8 bases lining up with TRBD1. In germline, CDR1 is MNHEY, CDR2 SMNVEV (reference sequence). CDR3 size: 14 residues. With V trimmed by 4 bases and J by 10 bases, 9 bases remained unmatched. In DNA, the CDR3 is TGTGCCAGCAGTTGGTGGGACAGGACGAGCGAGCAGTTCTTC. Its translation: CASSWWDRTSEQFF.

This clonotype appeared many times. The V call is TRBV5-1, the J call TRBJ1-2, with D perhaps matching TRBD1 (5 bases). The CDR3 has 14 amino acids. V lost 0 bases and J 2 bases, leaving 8 bases between the germline ends. Per the germline V gene, CDR1 is SGHRS and CDR2 is YFSETQ. CDR3 sequence (DNA): TGCGCCAGCAGCTTGGAGGGACGGAACTATGGCTACACCTTC. It is translated as CASSLEGRNYGYTF.

This clonotype is medium-sized by share. The chain has TRBV4-1 and TRBJ2-1; perhaps TRBD2 as D (5 bases). The V end was cut by 9 bases, the J end by 0 bases, with 15 bases between. This CDR3 comprises 15 residues. In germline, CDR1 is MGHRA, CDR2 YSYEKL. Here the CDR3 reads CASRPTGSSYNEQFF. The CDR3 DNA is TGCGCCAGTCGCCCTACGGGGAGCTCCTACAATGAGCAGTTCTTC.

The rearrangement joins TRBV7-2 to TRBJ2-7, with 8 bases matching TRBD2. Germline assignment: CDR1 SGHTA and CDR2 FQGNSA. With 4 bases clipped from V and 2 bases from J, the junction kept 7 bases outside the gene matches. The CDR3 runs to 15 residues. CDR3 in DNA: TGTGCCAGCAGCTCTCGGGGGGGGCCCACCTACGAGCAGTACTTC. The encoded protein is CASSSRGGPTYEQYF. The full variable domain, rest sourced from reference TRBV7-2 and TRBJ2-7, is GAGVSQSPSNKVTEKGKDVELRCDPISGHTALYWYRQSLGQGLEFLIYFQGNSAPDKSGLPSDRFSAERTGGSVSTLTIQRTQQEDSAVYLCASSSRGGPTYEQYFGPGTRLTVT.

In this sample, this clonotype turned up many times. V and J are TRBV12-5 and TRBJ2-3, with 9 bases identical to TRBD2. The CDR3 has 15 amino acids. V was pared by 3 bases and J by 6 bases, with 7 bases of the junction left unmatched. Germline V CDR1 and CDR2: LGHNT, FRNRAP. CDR3 sequence reads: CASGFYLAGTDTQYF. Here the CDR3 DNA reads TGTGCTAGTGGTTTCTACCTAGCGGGAACGGATACGCAGTATTTT.

V and J are TRBV19 and TRBJ1-1, with D uncertain. The CDR3 sequence is 15 residues long. The germline V gene has CDR1 LNHDA and CDR2 SQIVND (reference sequence). Trimming stripped 0 bases from V and 1 base from J, with 9 bases between. The CDR3 sequence is CASSIDAGRNTEAFF. The CDR3 DNA reads TGTGCCAGTAGTATAGATGCCGGCAGGAACACTGAAGCTTTCTTT.

This clonotype has at least ten counts. The CDR3 nucleotides read TGCAGTGCTAGAGATCGTGTGGGAGGGTACGAGCAGTACTTC. Translation gives CSARDRVGGYEQYF. V is TRBV20-1 and J is TRBJ2-7, with TRBD2 matching 7 bases. Trimming removed 0 bases from V and 4 bases from J; junction bases left unmatched: 6. CDR1 is DFQATT and CDR2 is SNEGSKA in the germline V gene (reference sequence). This CDR3 region has 14 residues.

This clonotype appeared a few times. V is TRBV12-3 or TRBV12-4 and J is TRBJ1-3; D might be TRBD1 (6 bases). V was trimmed by 6 bases and J by 0 bases, leaving 12 bases between them. There are 15 residues in the CDR3. This CDR3 is CASSYQGSSGNTIYF. The DNA for the CDR3 is TGTGCCAGCAGCTACCAGGGGTCCTCTGGAAACACCATATATTTT.

Ten or more counts support this clonotype. V is TRBV7-2 and J is TRBJ1-2; TRBD1 agrees at 7 bases. Losses at the gene ends were 3 bases for V and 0 bases for J; bases not matched to a gene: 7. CDR1 SGHTA and CDR2 FQGNSA come from the germline V gene. This CDR3 region has 16 residues. The CDR3 reads CASSLARDRANYGYTF. In DNA form, the CDR3 reads TGTGCCAGCAGCTTGGCTCGGGACAGAGCTAACTATGGCTACACCTTC.

This clonotype was detected many times. In nucleotides, the CDR3 is TGTGCCAGCTCGACGCAACCCGGCAGGGACCAGAGAGGTCAGCCCCAGCATTTT. Translated: CASSTQPGRDQRGQPQHF. The chain joins TRBV18 to TRBJ1-5; a weak D match, TRBD1 (5 bases). The CDR3 extends over 18 amino acids. Germline V gene lookup returns CDR1 KGHSH and CDR2 LQKENI. With 6 bases removed from V and 6 bases from J, the gap between germline ends came to 27 bases.

The J gene is TRBJ2-6, the V gene TRBV19; tentative D call: TRBD1 (6 bases). Looked up from germline, CDR1 is LNHDA and CDR2 is SQIVND (reference sequence). The length of the CDR3 is 17 residues. Trimming removed 4 bases from V and 1 base from J, with 14 bases in between. The CDR3 protein is CASSKGRGRSGANVLTF. In nucleotides, the CDR3 is TGTGCCAGTAGTAAGGGCAGGGGTCGGTCTGGGGCCAACGTCCTGACTTTC.

There are a few counts of this clonotype. This rearrangement joins TRBV2 to TRBJ2-7; D may be TRBD1 (5 bases). Trimming stripped 10 bases from V and 3 bases from J, with 19 bases between. Germline V gene lookup returns CDR1 SNHLY and CDR2 FYNNEI. The CDR3 totals 14 residues. CDR3 DNA sequence: TGTGCCACCACCAGGGTGTCCGCCTTCTACGAGCAGTACTTC. It codes for CATTRVSAFYEQYF.

This clonotype has ten or more counts. The chain links TRBV4-3 to TRBJ2-4, with D tentatively TRBD1 or TRBD2 (5 bases each). Germline V gives CDR1 LGHNA, CDR2 YSLEER. The CDR3 length is 17 residues. V lost 3 bases and J lost 0, with 15 bases in between. The CDR3 protein is CASSQEGDLLAKNIQYF. DNA for the CDR3: TGCGCCAGCAGCCAGGAAGGGGACCTTTTAGCCAAAAACATTCAGTACTTC.

This clonotype was picked up many times. This rearrangement joins TRBV20-1 to TRBJ1-5, with D possibly matching TRBD1 (5 bases). Germline V CDR1 and CDR2: DFQATT, SNEGSKA (reference sequence). This CDR3 has 14 amino acids. V lost 1 base to trimming and J lost 5 bases, with 12 bases between them. CDR3 loop: CSARGYGGDQPQHF. DNA of the CDR3: TGCAGTGCTAGAGGTTACGGGGGTGATCAGCCCCAGCATTTT.

This clonotype showed up many times. V gene TRBV12-3 or TRBV12-4 combines with J gene TRBJ2-1, with 8 bases aligning to TRBD2. Losses at the gene ends were 6 bases for V and 1 base for J; bases not matched to a gene: 11. The CDR3 length is 17 residues. CDR3 nucleotide sequence: TGTGCCAGCAGCCACACGCGGGGGGCGCAATCCTACAATGAGCAGTTCTTC. Its protein is CASSHTRGAQSYNEQFF.

The chain combines TRBV29-1 with TRBJ1-2; 7 nucleotides line up with TRBD1. The CDR3 runs 11 residues. The V and J ends lost 7 bases and 8 bases, in that order; junction bases with no gene match: 7. The germline V gene encodes CDR1 SQVTM and CDR2 ANQGSEA. The CDR3: CSADRDRGYTF. CDR3 nucleotide sequence: TGCAGCGCCGACAGGGATAGAGGCTACACCTTC.

This clonotype was detected a few times. The genes are TRBV18 and TRBJ2-7; D may be TRBD2 (6 bases). The CDR3 length is 17 residues. The germline CDR1 and CDR2 sequences are KGHSH and LQKENI. With 3 bases removed from V and 3 bases from J, the gap between germline ends came to 21 bases. CDR3 coding DNA: TGTGCCAGCTCACCCGTTGCGGGGCCCATCGGGATCTACGAGCAGTACTTC. It specifies CASSPVAGPIGIYEQYF.